This TCR beta chain was captured by sequencing in a study of T cell repertoires in cytomegalovirus infection. Only a few counts were recorded for this clonotype. TCRdb re-analysed the reads in MiXCR, keeping a single row per CDR3 protein. The sample lists 85,000 to 120,000 distinct CDR3 sequences, about 15% occurring once. The sequenced sample was PBMCs. This clonotype originated in a human donor in good health (CMV status not recorded). Some clones in this sample may be carry-over from other donors' samples.

The DNA of the CDR3 is TGTGCCAGCAGTCCAGATAGCGGGGGGTATACAGATACGCAGTATTTT. Translated: CASSPDSGGYTDTQYF. This sequence joins TRBV25-1 and TRBJ2-3, with TRBD2 identical over 10 bases. The J segment lost 3 bases and the V segment lost 5 bases, leaving 8 bases of the junction unmatched. Germline V gene sequence: CDR1 MGHDK, CDR2 SYGVNS. This CDR3 is built from 16 residues.